A selection of T cell receptor beta chains follows, all from one sample in a study of blood T cell repertoires in COVID-19. Sequencing used immunoSEQ multiplex PCR; TCRdb keeps in-frame clones, though not all of them. The data show 60,000 to 80,000 clones, approximately 85% seen once. Material: peripheral blood. These receptor sequences come from a man in his fifties with acute or convalescent COVID-19. The CDR3 runs from the conserved cysteine through the conserved F or W. The order of the fields is J gene, D gene, V gene, clone size, CDR3 DNA, CDR3 protein. D genes are given only for firm matches. Some rows have no size entry. The others give once, few or many, or a class for an expanded clone.

>TRBJ2-3|TRBD1|TRBV3-1/TRBV3-2|NA
TGTGCCAGCAGCCCCCGACAGGGTGTAATCGATACGCAGTATTTT
CASSPRQGVIDTQYF
>TRBJ2-1|TRBD2|TRBV10-3|NA
TGTGCCATCAGTGAGGCAAGCGGGGGGGCCAGGAGAGAGCAGTTCTTC
CAISEASGGARREQFF
>TRBJ1-2|NA|TRBV4-1|NA
TGCGCCAGCAGCCAACCCGACTATGGCTACACCTTC
CASSQPDYGYTF
>TRBJ2-5|NA|TRBV6-6|NA
TGTGCCAGCAGGGAGGGTCGAGCGGAGTACTTC
CASREGRAEYF
>TRBJ1-1|TRBD1|TRBV11-2|few
TGTGCCAGCAGCTACCAACAGGGGGCGGGTTCCACTGAAGCTTTCTTT
CASSYQQGAGSTEAFF
>TRBJ2-7|TRBD1|TRBV5-6|NA
TGTGCCAGCAGCGGCGTGGGACAGGGAAAAGGGTCGGGGTACGAGCAGTACTTC
CASSGVGQGKGSGYEQYF
>TRBJ2-1|NA|TRBV3-1/TRBV3-2|NA
TGTGCCAGCAGCCAAGATAAGGGGAATGAGCAGTTCTTC
CASSQDKGNEQFF
>TRBJ2-2|TRBD2|TRBV24-1|NA
TGTGCCACCAGTGTAGCGGGGAACACCGGGGAGCTGTTTTTT
CATSVAGNTGELFF
>TRBJ1-2|TRBD1|TRBV6-5|NA
TGTGCCAGCAGTAGGACAGGGACTAACTATGGCTACACCTTC
CASSRTGTNYGYTF
>TRBJ1-5|NA|TRBV9|NA
TGTGCCCGCCGCGGGGGGGGGCGGCAGCCCCAGCATTTT
CARRGGGRQPQHF
>TRBJ1-1|NA|TRBV6-5|NA
TGTGCCAGCAGTACTCAGGTGAACACTGAAGCTTTCTTT
CASSTQVNTEAFF
>TRBJ1-4|NA|TRBV6-1|NA
TGTGCCAGCAGTGAAAGGGGGGGCCCGGATGAAAAACTGTTTTTT
CASSERGGPDEKLFF
>TRBJ2-7|TRBD1|TRBV5-1|few
TGCGCCAGCAGCTTGGATGGGGACAGCTCCTACGAGCAGTACTTC
CASSLDGDSSYEQYF
>TRBJ1-2|TRBD1|TRBV19|few
TGTGCCAGTAGTATACAGGGGGCGGACTATGGCTACACCTTC
CASSIQGADYGYTF
>TRBJ2-2|NA|TRBV7-3|NA
TGTGCCAGCAGCCCGTCCGACACCGGGGAGCTGTTTTTT
CASSPSDTGELFF
>TRBJ1-4|NA|TRBV6-5|NA
TGTGCCAGCAGTTACTCGACTAACCGTAGGTTACTGTTTTTT
CASSYSTNRRLLFF
>TRBJ1-1|NA|TRBV27|NA
TGTGCCAGCAGTTTCACAGCCATGAACACTGAAGCTTTCTTT
CASSFTAMNTEAFF
>TRBJ2-1|TRBD2|TRBV12-5|NA
TGTGCTAGTGGCGCCCCTAGCGGGGGAGACAATGAGCAGTTCTTC
CASGAPSGGDNEQFF
>TRBJ1-5|NA|TRBV9|NA
TGTGCCAGCAGCCTCTACAGCCAGCCCCAGCATTTT
CASSLYSQPQHF
>TRBJ1-2|TRBD1|TRBV9|NA
TGTGCCAGCAGCCCGTCTCCGGGACAGGGGGCGGGAGGCTACACCTTC
CASSPSPGQGAGGYTF
>TRBJ1-1|NA|TRBV19|NA
TGTGCCAGTAGGGGGGGGCAGGGGATCGCTGAAGCTTTCTTT
CASRGGQGIAEAFF
>TRBJ2-3|NA|TRBV2|NA
TGTGCCAGCAGACAGGAGTACACTAGCACAGATACGCAGTATTTT
CASRQEYTSTDTQYF
>TRBJ1-1|NA|TRBV7-9|NA
TGTGCCAGCAGCCTTGGACTCGGGACTGAAGCTTTCTTT
CASSLGLGTEAFF
>TRBJ2-3|NA|TRBV20-1|NA
TGCAGTGCTAGTAGTGGGGCTTTCTCTAGGGATACGCAGTATTTT
CSASSGAFSRDTQYF
>TRBJ2-3|NA|TRBV5-8|NA
TGTGCCAGCAGCTTGGTGCTAGCCCTAGATACGCAGTATTTT
CASSLVLALDTQYF
>TRBJ1-4|NA|TRBV5-6|NA
TGTGCCAGCAGCGAAGCCGGGAGGACAACTAATGAAAAACTGTTTTTT
CASSEAGRTTNEKLFF
>TRBJ1-1|NA|TRBV19|NA
TGTGCCAGTAGCGGAGTACCGAACACTGAAGCTTTCTTT
CASSGVPNTEAFF
>TRBJ2-1|NA|TRBV5-1|NA
TGCGCCAGCAGCGAGGGATTTGCCAATGAGCAGTTCTTC
CASSEGFANEQFF
>TRBJ1-2|NA|TRBV30|few
TGTGCCTGGAGTGTCGGAGTTAACCGGCTGGGCACCTTC
CAWSVGVNRLGTF
>TRBJ1-5|NA|TRBV3-1/TRBV3-2|NA
TGTGCCAGCAGCCAGTTTAGGGGGAATCAGCCCCAGCATTTT
CASSQFRGNQPQHF
>TRBJ1-3|NA|TRBV6-1|NA
TGTGCCAGCAGTGAAGGAGGCAGGGTGGGTGGAAACACCATATATTTT
CASSEGGRVGGNTIYF
>TRBJ1-5|NA|TRBV20-1|once
TGCAGTGCTAGTTTAGATAGCAATCAGCCCCAGCATTTT
CSASLDSNQPQHF
>TRBJ1-5|NA|TRBV6-1|NA
TGTGCCAGCAGTGAAGCGCCGGGGGGAGATAGCAATCAGCCCCAGCATTTT
CASSEAPGGDSNQPQHF
>TRBJ2-3|NA|TRBV15|NA
TGTGCCACCAGCAGAGACCAGACAGATACGCAGTATTTT
CATSRDQTDTQYF